The 6 T cell receptor beta chains given below trace back to one sample, sequenced in a study of blood T cell repertoires in COVID-19 (dated by TCRdb to about 2020). Receptor amplification or capture employed the immunoSEQ multiplex PCR assay. TCRdb limited this immuneACCESS table to in-frame rearrangements with V and J called. A share of clones is missing; checked studies link under half to unresolved V genes, and the rest is unexplained. The sample records a few hundred thousand clones, 75% to 90% of which are singletons. The top ten clones comprise 4% to 5% of the sample. The sequenced sample consisted of peripheral blood. The receptors here all came from a woman between 40 and 50 years old who had recovered from COVID-19.

The J gene is TRBJ1-1, the V gene TRBV11-1; TRBD1 matches 8 bases. The V gene end was trimmed by 4 bases and the J gene end by 0 bases; junction bases not matched to a gene: 7. The CDR3 has 16 residues. Germline lookup yields CDR1 SGHAT and CDR2 FQDESV (reference sequence). CDR3 region: CASSSPRTGLNTEAFF. CDR3 coding DNA: TGTGCCAGCAGCTCACCACGGACAGGGTTGAACACTGAAGCTTTCTTT.

The J gene is TRBJ1-2, the V gene TRBV19, with TRBD1 matching over 8 bases. This CDR3 comprises 18 residues. The ends lost 4 bases at V and 3 bases at J; junction bases unmatched: 16. The germline V gene encodes CDR1 LNHDA and CDR2 SQIVND (reference sequence). In DNA form, the CDR3 reads TGTGCCAGTAGTACATGGGGGGATCCTGGACAGGGACACTATGGCTACACCTTC. It encodes CASSTWGDPGQGHYGYTF.

This chain joins TRBV7-7 and TRBJ2-5; 8 positions match TRBD1. The CDR3 totals 17 residues. V lost 1 base, J lost 0 bases, and 7 bases stayed unmatched. Germline loops: CDR1 SSHAT, CDR2 FNYEAQ (reference sequence). The CDR3 sequence: CASSLGTGLMYQETQYF. The CDR3 bases are TGTGCCAGCAGCTTAGGGACAGGGCTAATGTACCAAGAGACCCAGTACTTC.

The chain links TRBV15 to TRBJ1-2; the D gene is possibly TRBD1 (5 bases). Trimming pared 5 bases from V and 4 bases from J, leaving 20 bases between. The germline V gene has CDR1 LNHNV and CDR2 YYDKDF (reference sequence). CDR3 length: 16 residues. The CDR3 is CATSEGVTPLGYGYTF. The CDR3 DNA is TGTGCCACCAGCGAAGGGGTGACACCCCTTGGCTATGGCTACACCTTC.

This chain joins TRBV9 and TRBJ2-2, with TRBD2 matching over 7 bases. V shed 4 bases and J 5 bases; nucleotides not matched to a gene: 11. CDR1 SGDLS and CDR2 YYNGEE come from the germline V gene. CDR3 length: 16 residues. The CDR3: CASSSGGGVDTGELFF. Written as DNA, the CDR3 is TGTGCCAGCAGCTCCGGGGGAGGGGTAGATACCGGGGAGCTGTTTTTT.

The V and J genes are TRBV24-1 and TRBJ1-1, with D unresolved. Germline assignment: CDR1 KGHDR and CDR2 SFDVKD. The V end was cut by 7 bases, the J end by 4 bases, with 12 bases between. CDR3 length: 13 amino acids. CDR3 amino acids: CATRREVGTEAFF. CDR3 DNA: TGTGCCACCAGAAGGGAGGTGGGCACTGAAGCTTTCTTT.